One sample yielded the 5 T cell receptor beta chains listed below, sequenced in a study of cytomegalovirus exposure and HLA in healthy donors. PCR primers comprised 60 Vbeta and 13 Jbeta primers. Produced via immunoSEQ multiplex PCR; TCRdb's table is partial and in-frame only. Altogether approximately 220,000 clones are present, over 65% being singletons, with the ten largest covering roughly 0.6%. The specimen was PBMCs. The receptors were sampled from a man younger than 30 in good health and CMV-seronegative.

This clone is a singleton in its sample. The gene calls are TRBV5-8 and TRBJ1-2; possibly TRBD1 for D (5 bases). This CDR3 contains 15 residues. Germline V gene sequence: CDR1 SGHTS, CDR2 YDEGEE. Trimming took off 3 bases at V and 5 bases at J, with 17 bases between the two ends. CDR3 DNA: TGTGCCAGCAGCTCCGGCAGGGTGATGGTTTATGGCTACACCTTC. This sequence encodes CASSSGRVMVYGYTF.

This sequence joins TRBV7-9 and TRBJ2-3; 7 bases fit TRBD2. The CDR3 sequence is 13 residues long. V shed 6 bases and J 2 bases; nucleotides not matched to a gene: 2. Germline V gene lookup returns CDR1 SEHNR and CDR2 FQNEAQ (reference sequence). The CDR3 bases are TGTGCCAGCAGAGCGGGATTCACAGATACGCAGTATTTT. It codes for CASRAGFTDTQYF.

This chain links TRBV28 with TRBJ1-2; 9 positions match TRBD1. The junction had 6 bases not matched to a gene; V was cut back by 5 bases and J by 8 bases. Germline assignment: CDR1 MDHEN and CDR2 SYDVKM. The CDR3 has 13 residues. The CDR3 nucleotides are TGTGCCAGCAGTCTTCGGACAGGGGAAGGCTACACCTTC. This gives the protein CASSLRTGEGYTF.

The chain joins TRBV5-6 to TRBJ2-3; 10 bases are a match to TRBD1. Germline V gene sequence: CDR1 SGHDT, CDR2 YYEEEE. This CDR3 contains 15 residues. V shed 2 bases and J 6 bases; nucleotides not matched to a gene: 6. The CDR3 protein is CASSFGTGAFDTQYF. CDR3 DNA: TGTGCCAGCAGCTTTGGGACAGGGGCCTTCGATACGCAGTATTTT.

This chain uses TRBV5-5 with TRBJ2-7; tentative D call: TRBD2 (5 bases). This CDR3 has 15 amino acids. Trimming stripped 0 bases from V and 2 bases from J, with 12 bases between. Germline lookup yields CDR1 SGHKS and CDR2 YYEKEE (reference sequence). The CDR3 reads CASSLAPTIPYEQYF. The CDR3, as DNA: TGTGCCAGCAGCTTGGCCCCGACTATCCCCTACGAGCAGTACTTC.